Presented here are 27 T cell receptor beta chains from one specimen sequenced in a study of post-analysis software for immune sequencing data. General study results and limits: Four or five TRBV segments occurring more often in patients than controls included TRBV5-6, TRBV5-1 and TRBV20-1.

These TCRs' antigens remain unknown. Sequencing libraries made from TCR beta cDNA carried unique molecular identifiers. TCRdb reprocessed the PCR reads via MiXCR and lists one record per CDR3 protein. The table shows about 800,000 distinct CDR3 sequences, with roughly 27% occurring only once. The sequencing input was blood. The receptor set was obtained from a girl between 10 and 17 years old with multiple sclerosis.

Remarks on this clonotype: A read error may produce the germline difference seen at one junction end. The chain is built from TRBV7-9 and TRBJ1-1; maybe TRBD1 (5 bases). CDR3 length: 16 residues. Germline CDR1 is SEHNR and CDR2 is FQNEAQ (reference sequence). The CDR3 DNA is TGTACCAGCAGCTTATTAACGGTCGGGGGGAGGACTGAAGCTTTCTTT. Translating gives CTSSLLTVGGRTEAFF.

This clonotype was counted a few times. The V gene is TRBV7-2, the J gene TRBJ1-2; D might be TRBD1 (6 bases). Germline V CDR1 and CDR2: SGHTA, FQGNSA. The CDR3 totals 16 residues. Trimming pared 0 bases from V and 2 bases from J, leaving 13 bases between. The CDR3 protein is CASSLAATGINYGYTF. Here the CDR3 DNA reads TGTGCCAGCAGCTTAGCCGCTACAGGGATCAACTATGGCTACACCTTC.

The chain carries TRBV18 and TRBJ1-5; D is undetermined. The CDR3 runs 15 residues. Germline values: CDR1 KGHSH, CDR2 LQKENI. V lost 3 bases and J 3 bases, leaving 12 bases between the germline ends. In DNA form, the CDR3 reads TGTGCCAGCTCACCCTCGGGGATCGTCAATCAGCCCCAGCATTTT. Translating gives CASSPSGIVNQPQHF.

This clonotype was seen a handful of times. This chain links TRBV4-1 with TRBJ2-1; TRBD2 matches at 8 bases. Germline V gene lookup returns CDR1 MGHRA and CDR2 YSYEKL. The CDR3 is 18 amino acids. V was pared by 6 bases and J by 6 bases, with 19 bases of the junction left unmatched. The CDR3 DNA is TGCGCCAGCAGTCCACTTCACCCTCTGAGCGGGGGCAGCAATGAGCAGTTCTTC. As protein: CASSPLHPLSGGSNEQFF.

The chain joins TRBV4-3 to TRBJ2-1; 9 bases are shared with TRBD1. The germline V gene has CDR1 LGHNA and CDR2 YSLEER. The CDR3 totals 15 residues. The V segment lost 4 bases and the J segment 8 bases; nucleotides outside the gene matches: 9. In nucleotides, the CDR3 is TGCGCCAGCAGCCCGTACCGGGACAGGGTGGATGAGCAGTTCTTC. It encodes CASSPYRDRVDEQFF.

CDR3 nucleotides: TGCAGCGTCGCCGGGGCAGATACGCAGTATTTT. Encoded protein: CSVAGADTQYF. The V gene is TRBV29-1, the J gene TRBJ2-3; tentatively, D is TRBD2 (5 bases). The CDR3 has 11 residues. Per the germline V gene, CDR1 is SQVTM and CDR2 is ANQGSEA. Between the trimmed V and J ends, which lost 6 bases and 4 bases, there was a span of 8 bases.

CDR3 amino acids: CASRPSGGTGGPDTQYF. DNA of the CDR3: TGTGCCAGCAGACCCAGTGGGGGGACAGGAGGTCCGGATACGCAGTATTTT. The chain links TRBV7-9 to TRBJ2-3, with 8 bases identical to TRBD1. V lost 6 bases, J lost 6 bases, and 17 bases stayed unmatched. Looked up from germline, CDR1 is SEHNR and CDR2 is FQNEAQ (reference sequence). CDR3 length: 17 residues.

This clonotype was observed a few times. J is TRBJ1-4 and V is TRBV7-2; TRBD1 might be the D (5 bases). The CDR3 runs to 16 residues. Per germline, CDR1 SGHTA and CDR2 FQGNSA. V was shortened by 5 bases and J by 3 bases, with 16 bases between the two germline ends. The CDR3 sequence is CASSPTWGRSNEKLFF. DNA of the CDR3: TGTGCCAGCAGCCCGACGTGGGGGAGGTCTAATGAAAAACTGTTTTTT.

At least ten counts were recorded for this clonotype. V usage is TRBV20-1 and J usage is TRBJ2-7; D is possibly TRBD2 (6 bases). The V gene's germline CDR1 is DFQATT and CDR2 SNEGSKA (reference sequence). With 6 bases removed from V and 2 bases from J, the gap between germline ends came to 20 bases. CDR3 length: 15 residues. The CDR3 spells CSAGTRLAWTYEQYF. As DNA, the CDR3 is TGCAGTGCGGGTACGCGGCTAGCGTGGACCTACGAGCAGTACTTC.

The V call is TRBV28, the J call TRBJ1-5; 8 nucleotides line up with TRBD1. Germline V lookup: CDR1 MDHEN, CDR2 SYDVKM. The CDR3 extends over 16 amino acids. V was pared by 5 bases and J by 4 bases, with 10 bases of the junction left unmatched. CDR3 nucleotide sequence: TGTGCCAGCAGTCCCTCGGGTCGACAGGGGAATCAGCCCCAGCATTTT. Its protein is CASSPSGRQGNQPQHF. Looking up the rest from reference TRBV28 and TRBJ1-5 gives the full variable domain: DVKVTQSSRYLVKRTGEKVFLECVQDMDHENMFWYRQDPGLGLRLIYFSYDVKMKEKGDIPEGYSVSREKKERFSLILESASTNQTSMYLCASSPSGRQGNQPQHFGDGTRLSIL.

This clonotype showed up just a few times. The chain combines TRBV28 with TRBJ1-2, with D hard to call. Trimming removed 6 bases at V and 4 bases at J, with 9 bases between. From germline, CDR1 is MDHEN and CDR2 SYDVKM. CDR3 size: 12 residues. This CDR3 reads CASRSEGYGYTF. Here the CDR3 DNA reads TGTGCCAGCAGATCCGAGGGCTATGGCTACACCTTC.

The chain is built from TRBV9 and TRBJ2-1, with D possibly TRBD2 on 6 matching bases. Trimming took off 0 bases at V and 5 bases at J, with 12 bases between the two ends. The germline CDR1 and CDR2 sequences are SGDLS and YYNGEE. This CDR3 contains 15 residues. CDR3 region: CASSVGGTLHNEQFF. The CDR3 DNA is TGTGCCAGCAGCGTAGGTGGGACTTTACACAATGAGCAGTTCTTC.

As DNA, the CDR3 is TGTGCCAGCAGTTCGACAGGTGCAACTAATGAAAAACTGTTTTTT. Protein sequence: CASSSTGATNEKLFF. This chain links TRBV28 with TRBJ1-4; the D gene is possibly TRBD1 (6 bases). This CDR3 spans 15 amino acids. Trimming shortened V by 4 bases and J by 0 bases, and 9 bases separated the two germline ends. Germline CDR1 MDHEN, CDR2 SYDVKM.

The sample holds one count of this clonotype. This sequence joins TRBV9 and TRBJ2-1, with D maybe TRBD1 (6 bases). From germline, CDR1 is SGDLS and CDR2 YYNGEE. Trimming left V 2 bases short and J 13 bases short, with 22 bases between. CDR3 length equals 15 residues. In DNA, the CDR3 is TGTGCCAGCAGCGTGAGACAGGCCTCCCAAGAGACCCAGTTCTTC. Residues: CASSVRQASQETQFF.

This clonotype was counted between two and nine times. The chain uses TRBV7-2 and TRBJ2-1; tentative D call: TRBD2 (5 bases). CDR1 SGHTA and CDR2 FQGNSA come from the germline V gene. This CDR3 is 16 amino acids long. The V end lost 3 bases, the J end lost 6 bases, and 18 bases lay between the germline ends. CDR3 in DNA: TGTGCCAGCAGCTTGGCGAGACGGACTGGCGGCAATGAGCAGTTCTTC. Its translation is CASSLARRTGGNEQFF.

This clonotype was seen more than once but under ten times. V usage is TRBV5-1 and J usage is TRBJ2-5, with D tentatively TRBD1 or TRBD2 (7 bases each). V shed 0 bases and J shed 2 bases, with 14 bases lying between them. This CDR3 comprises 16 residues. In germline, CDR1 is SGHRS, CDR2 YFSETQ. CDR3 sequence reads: CASSLAGGGQQETQYF. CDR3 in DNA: TGCGCCAGCAGCTTGGCTGGGGGGGGACAGCAAGAGACCCAGTACTTC.

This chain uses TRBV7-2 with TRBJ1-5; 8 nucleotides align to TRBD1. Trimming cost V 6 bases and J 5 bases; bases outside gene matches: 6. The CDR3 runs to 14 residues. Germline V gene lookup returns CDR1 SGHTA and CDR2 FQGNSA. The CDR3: CASRISGGYQPQHF. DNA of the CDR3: TGTGCCAGCAGAATTTCAGGGGGCTATCAGCCCCAGCATTTT.

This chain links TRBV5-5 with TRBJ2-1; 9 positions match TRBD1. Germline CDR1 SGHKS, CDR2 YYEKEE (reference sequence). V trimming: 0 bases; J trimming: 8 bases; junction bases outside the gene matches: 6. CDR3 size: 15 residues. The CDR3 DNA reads TGTGCCAGCAGCTTGGCGTTGACAGGGGGGGATGAGCAGTTCTTC. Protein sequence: CASSLALTGGDEQFF.

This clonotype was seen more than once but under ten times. DNA of the CDR3: TGCAGTGCTCAAGCAGGGAGTTACAATGAGCAGTTCTTC. Residues: CSAQAGSYNEQFF. The V call is TRBV20-1, the J call TRBJ2-1; tentatively, D is TRBD1 or TRBD2 (5 bases each). Germline lookup yields CDR1 DFQATT and CDR2 SNEGSKA (reference sequence). There are 13 residues in the CDR3. With 5 bases removed from V and 4 bases from J, the gap between germline ends came to 12 bases.

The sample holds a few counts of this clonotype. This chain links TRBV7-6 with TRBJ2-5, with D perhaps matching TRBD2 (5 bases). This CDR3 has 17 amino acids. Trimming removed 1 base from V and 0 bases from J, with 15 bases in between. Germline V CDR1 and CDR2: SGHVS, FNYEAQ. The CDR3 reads CASSLGERAVYQETQYF. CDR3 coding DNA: TGTGCCAGCAGCTTAGGAGAGCGAGCGGTTTACCAAGAGACCCAGTACTTC.

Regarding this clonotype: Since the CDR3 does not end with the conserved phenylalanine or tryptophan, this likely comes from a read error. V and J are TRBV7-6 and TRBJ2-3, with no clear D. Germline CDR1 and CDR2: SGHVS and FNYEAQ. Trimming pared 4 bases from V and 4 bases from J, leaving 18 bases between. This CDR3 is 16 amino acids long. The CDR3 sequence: CASSSRLGDSADTQYC. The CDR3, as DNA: TGTGCCAGCAGCTCCCGTCTGGGCGATAGTGCAGATACGCAGTATTGT.

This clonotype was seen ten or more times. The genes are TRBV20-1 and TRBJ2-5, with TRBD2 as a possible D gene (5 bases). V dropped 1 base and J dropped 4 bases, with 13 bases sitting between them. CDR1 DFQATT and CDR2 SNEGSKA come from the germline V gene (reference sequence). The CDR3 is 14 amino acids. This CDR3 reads CSARGWLRAETQYF. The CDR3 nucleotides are TGCAGTGCTAGAGGGTGGTTGAGGGCAGAGACCCAGTACTTC.

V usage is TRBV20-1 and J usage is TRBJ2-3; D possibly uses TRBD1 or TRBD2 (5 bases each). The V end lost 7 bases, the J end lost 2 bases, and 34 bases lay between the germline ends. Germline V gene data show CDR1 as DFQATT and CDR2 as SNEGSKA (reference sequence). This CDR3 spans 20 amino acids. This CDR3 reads CSGGNRLGPASGSYTDTQYF. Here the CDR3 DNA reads TGCAGTGGGGGAAACCGATTGGGGCCTGCTAGTGGGAGTTACACAGATACGCAGTATTTT.

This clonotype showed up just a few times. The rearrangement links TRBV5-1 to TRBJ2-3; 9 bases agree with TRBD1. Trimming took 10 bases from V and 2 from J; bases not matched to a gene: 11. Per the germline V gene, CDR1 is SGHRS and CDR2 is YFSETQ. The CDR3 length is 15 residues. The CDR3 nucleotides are TGCGCCGGCTGCCCCGGACAGGGGCACACAGATACGCAGTATTTT. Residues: CAGCPGQGHTDTQYF.

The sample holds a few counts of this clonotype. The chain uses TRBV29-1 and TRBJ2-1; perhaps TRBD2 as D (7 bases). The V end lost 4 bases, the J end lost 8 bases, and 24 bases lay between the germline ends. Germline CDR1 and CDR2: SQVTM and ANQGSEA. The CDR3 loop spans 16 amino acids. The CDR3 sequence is CSVAEWGGSARHEQFF. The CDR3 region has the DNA TGCAGCGTTGCTGAGTGGGGGGGCTCGGCCCGACATGAGCAGTTCTTC.

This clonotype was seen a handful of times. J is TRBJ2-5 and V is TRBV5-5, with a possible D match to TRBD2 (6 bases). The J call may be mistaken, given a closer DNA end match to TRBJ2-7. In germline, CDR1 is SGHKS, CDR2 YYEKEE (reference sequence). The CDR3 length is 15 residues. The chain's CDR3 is CASSLAGNRGGEQYF. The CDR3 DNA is TGTGCCAGCAGCTTGGCCGGCAATAGGGGAGGCGAGCAGTACTTC.

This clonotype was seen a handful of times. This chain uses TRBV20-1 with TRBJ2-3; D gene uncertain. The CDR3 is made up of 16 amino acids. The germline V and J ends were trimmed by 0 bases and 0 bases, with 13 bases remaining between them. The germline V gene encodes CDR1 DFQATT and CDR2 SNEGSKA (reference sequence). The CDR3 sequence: CSARDLRVQSTDTQYF. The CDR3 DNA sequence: TGCAGTGCTAGAGATCTTAGGGTTCAGAGCACAGATACGCAGTATTTT.